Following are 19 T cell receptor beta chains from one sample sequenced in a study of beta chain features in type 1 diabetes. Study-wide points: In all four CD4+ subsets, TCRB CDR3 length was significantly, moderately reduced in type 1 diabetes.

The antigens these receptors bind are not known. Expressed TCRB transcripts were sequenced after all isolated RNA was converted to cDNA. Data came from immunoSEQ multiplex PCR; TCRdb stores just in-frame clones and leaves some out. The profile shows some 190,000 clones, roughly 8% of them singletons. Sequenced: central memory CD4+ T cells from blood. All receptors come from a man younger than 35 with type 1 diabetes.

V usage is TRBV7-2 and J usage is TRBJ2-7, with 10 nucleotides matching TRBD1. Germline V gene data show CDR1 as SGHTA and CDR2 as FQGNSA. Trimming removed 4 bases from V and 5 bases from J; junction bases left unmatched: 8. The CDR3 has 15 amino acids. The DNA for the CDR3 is TGTGCCAGCAGCTCTGACAGGGGGCGGATCAACGAGCAGTACTTC. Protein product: CASSSDRGRINEQYF.

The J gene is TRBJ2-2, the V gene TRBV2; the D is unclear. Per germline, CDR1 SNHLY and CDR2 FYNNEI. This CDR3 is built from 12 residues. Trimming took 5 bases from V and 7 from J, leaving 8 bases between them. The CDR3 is CASSRVVGELFF. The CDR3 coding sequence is TGTGCCAGCAGTAGAGTTGTCGGGGAGCTGTTTTTT. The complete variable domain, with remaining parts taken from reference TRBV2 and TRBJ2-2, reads EPEVTQTPSHQVTQMGQEVILRCVPISNHLYFYWYRQILGQKVEFLVSFYNNEISEKSEIFDDQFSVERPDGSNFTLKIRSTKLEDSAMYFCASSRVVGELFFGEGSRLTVL.

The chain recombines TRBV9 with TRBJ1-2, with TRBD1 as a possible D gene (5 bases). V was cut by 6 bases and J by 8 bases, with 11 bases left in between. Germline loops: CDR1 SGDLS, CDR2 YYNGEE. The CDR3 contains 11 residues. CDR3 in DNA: TGTGCCAGCACCAGGGTGGGAGGCTACACCTTC. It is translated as CASTRVGGYTF.

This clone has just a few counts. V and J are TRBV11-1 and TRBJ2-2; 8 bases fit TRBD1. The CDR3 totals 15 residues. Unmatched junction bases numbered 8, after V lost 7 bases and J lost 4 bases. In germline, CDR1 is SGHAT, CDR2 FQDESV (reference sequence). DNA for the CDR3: TGTGCCAGCAACTCTGGGACAGGAGTCACCGGGGAGCTGTTTTTT. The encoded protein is CASNSGTGVTGELFF.

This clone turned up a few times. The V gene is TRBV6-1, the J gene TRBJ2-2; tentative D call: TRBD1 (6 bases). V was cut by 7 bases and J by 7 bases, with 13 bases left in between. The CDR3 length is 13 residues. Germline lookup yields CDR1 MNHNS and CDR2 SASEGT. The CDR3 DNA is TGTGCCAGCAACCAACAGGGAGTCGGGGAGCTGTTTTTT. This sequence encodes CASNQQGVGELFF.

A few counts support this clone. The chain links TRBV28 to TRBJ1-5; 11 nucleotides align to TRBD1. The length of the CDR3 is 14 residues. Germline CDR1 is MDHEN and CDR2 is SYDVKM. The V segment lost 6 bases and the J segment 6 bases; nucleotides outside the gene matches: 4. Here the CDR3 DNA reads TGTGCCAGCAGAGGGACAGGGGGTTTTCAGCCCCAGCATTTT. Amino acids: CASRGTGGFQPQHF.

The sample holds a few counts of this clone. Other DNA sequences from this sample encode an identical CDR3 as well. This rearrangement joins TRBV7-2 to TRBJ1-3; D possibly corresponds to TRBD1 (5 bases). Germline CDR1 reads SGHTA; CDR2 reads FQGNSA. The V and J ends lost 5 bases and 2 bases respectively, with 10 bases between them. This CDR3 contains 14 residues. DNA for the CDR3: TGTGCCAGCAGCCCGGGAGGGGCTGGAAACACCATATATTTT. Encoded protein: CASSPGGAGNTIYF.

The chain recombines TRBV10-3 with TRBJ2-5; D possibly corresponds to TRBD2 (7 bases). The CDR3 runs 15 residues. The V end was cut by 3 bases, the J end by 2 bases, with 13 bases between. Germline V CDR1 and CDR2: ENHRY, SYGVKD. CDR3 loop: CAISDAGARQETQYF. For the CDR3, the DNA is TGTGCCATCAGTGATGCGGGGGCCAGACAAGAGACCCAGTACTTC.

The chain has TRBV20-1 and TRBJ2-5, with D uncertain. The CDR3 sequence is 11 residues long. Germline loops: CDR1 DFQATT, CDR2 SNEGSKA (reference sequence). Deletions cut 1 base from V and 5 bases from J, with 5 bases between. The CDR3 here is CSARVRETQYF. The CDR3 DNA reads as TGCAGTGCTAGAGTTCGGGAGACCCAGTACTTC.

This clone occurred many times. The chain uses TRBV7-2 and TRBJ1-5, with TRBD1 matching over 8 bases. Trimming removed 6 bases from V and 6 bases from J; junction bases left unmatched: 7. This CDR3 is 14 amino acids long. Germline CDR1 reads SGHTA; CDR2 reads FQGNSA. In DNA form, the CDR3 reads TGTGCCAGCAGGCCCGGACAGGGCGTTCAGCCCCAGCATTTT. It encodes CASRPGQGVQPQHF.

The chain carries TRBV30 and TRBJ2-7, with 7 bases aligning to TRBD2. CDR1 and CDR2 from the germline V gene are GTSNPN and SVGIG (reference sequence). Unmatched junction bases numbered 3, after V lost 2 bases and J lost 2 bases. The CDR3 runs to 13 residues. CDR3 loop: CAWSLGGTYEQYF. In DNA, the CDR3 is TGTGCCTGGAGTCTGGGGGGGACCTACGAGCAGTACTTC.

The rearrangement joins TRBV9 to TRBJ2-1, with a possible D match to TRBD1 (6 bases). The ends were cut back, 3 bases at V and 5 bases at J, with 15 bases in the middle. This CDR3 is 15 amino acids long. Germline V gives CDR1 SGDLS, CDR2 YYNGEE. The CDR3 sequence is CASSELRGLNNEQFF. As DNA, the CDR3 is TGTGCCAGCAGCGAGTTGAGGGGGTTAAACAATGAGCAGTTCTTC.

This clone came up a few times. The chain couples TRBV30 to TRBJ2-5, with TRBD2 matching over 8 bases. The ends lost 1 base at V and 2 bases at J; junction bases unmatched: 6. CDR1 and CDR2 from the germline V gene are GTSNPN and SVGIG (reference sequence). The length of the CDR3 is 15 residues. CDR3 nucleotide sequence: TGTGCCTGGAGTGGAGCGGGGGACAAACAAGAGACCCAGTACTTC. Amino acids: CAWSGAGDKQETQYF.

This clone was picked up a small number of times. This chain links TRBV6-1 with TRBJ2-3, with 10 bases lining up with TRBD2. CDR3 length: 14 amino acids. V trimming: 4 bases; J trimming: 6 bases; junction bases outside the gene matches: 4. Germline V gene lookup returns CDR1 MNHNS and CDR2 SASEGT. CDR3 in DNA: TGTGCCAGCAGTGGGACTAGCGGAGGGGATACGCAGTATTTT. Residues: CASSGTSGGDTQYF.

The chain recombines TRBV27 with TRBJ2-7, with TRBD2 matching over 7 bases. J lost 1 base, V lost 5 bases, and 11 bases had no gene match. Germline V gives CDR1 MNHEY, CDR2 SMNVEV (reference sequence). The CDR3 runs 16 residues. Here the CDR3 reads CASSPRSGGMSYEQYF. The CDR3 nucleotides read TGTGCCAGCAGTCCTAGGTCGGGGGGAATGTCCTACGAGCAGTACTTC.

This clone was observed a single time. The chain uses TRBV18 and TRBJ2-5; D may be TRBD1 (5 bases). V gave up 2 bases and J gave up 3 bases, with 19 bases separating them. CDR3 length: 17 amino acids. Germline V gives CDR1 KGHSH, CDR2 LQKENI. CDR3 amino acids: CASSPRTPDSPKETQYF. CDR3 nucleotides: TGTGCCAGCTCACCAAGAACTCCCGACAGCCCAAAAGAGACCCAGTACTTC.

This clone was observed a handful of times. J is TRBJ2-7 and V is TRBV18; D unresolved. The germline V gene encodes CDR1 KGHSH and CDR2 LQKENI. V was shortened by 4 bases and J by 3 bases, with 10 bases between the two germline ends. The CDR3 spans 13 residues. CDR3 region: CASSRWANYEQYF. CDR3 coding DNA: TGTGCCAGCTCACGTTGGGCGAACTACGAGCAGTACTTC. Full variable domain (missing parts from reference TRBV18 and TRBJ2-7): NAGVMQNPRHLVRRRGQEARLRCSPMKGHSHVYWYRQLPEEGLKFMVYLQKENIIDESGMPKERFSAEFPKEGPSILRIQQVVRGDSAAYFCASSRWANYEQYFGPGTRLTVT.

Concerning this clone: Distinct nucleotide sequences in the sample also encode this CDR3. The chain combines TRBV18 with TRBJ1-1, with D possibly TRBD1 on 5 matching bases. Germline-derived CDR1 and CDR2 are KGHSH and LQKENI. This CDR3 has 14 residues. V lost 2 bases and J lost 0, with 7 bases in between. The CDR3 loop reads CASSPAGMNTEAFF. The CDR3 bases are TGTGCCAGCTCACCAGCAGGGATGAACACTGAAGCTTTCTTT.

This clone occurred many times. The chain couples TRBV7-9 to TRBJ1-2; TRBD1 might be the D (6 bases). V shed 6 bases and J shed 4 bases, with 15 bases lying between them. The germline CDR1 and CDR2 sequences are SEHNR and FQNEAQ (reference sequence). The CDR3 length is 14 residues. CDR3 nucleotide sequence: TGTGCCAGCAGACCAAGGACAGCCTTCTATGGCTACACCTTC. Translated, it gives CASRPRTAFYGYTF.